In its sample, the clone carrying this T cell receptor (beta chain) was seen a few times. The data stem from a study of patients and donors after allogeneic stem cell transplantation. CDR3 length equals 15 residues. Unmatched junction bases numbered 6, after V lost 6 bases and J lost 4 bases. CDR1 ENHRY and CDR2 SYGVKD come from the germline V gene. TCRdb used MiXCR to reprocess the RT-PCR reads, holding one entry per CDR3 protein. This sample carries 400,000 to 450,000 distinct CDR3 sequences, under 20% of them seen once, and the ten largest clones take just over 7%. The chain carries TRBV10-3 and TRBJ1-1, with 12 bases fitting TRBD1. The sequence was collected from a human donor who was either an allogeneic HSCT recipient or a stem cell or donor lymphocyte infusion donor (not recorded which). It is not recorded whose cells these are; they may come from a transplant donor. The material sequenced was blood, either unsorted or a sorted T cell fraction (not recorded which). The CDR3 DNA follows: TGTGCCATCAGGGGGACAGGGGGCGAAGGCACTGAAGCTTTCTTT. This encodes CAIRGTGGEGTEAFF.